The 15 T cell receptor beta chains listed next were all sequenced from one sample in a study of blood T cell repertoires in COVID-19. Profiled with immunoSEQ multiplex PCR; TCRdb holds only in-frame clones, not every one. The table shows 85,000 to 90,000 clones, with under 95% occurring only once. Sequencing was done on a sample of peripheral blood. The receptor source for this set is a human donor with active COVID-19. The donor label of this sample is uncertain.

The rearrangement links TRBV18 to TRBJ2-5, with D possibly matching TRBD2 (6 bases). V shed 4 bases and J shed 2 bases, with 11 bases lying between them. The length of the CDR3 is 14 residues. Germline CDR1 and CDR2: KGHSH and LQKENI. Here the CDR3 reads CASSRVADQETQYF. In DNA, the CDR3 is TGTGCCAGCTCACGTGTAGCGGATCAAGAGACCCAGTACTTC.

This chain uses TRBV25-1 with TRBJ1-2; the D is unclear. The CDR3 runs 12 residues. V lost 0 bases, J lost 5 bases, and 4 bases lay in between. Germline V gene sequence: CDR1 MGHDK, CDR2 SYGVNS. CDR3 bases: TGTGCCAGCAGTGAATACAGATATGGCTACACCTTC. Residues: CASSEYRYGYTF.

The V call is TRBV5-1, the J call TRBJ2-7, with 11 bases fitting TRBD1. Trimming cost V 4 bases and J 3 bases; bases outside gene matches: 6. Germline V lookup: CDR1 SGHRS, CDR2 YFSETQ. The CDR3 sequence is 15 residues long. CDR3 DNA: TGCGCCAGCAGCATGGGACAGGGGGAAAGCTACGAGCAGTACTTC. The encoded protein is CASSMGQGESYEQYF. Looking up the rest from reference TRBV5-1 and TRBJ2-7 gives the full variable domain: KAGVTQTPRYLIKTRGQQVTLSCSPISGHRSVSWYQQTPGQGLQFLFEYFSETQRNKGNFPGRFSGRQFSNSRSEMNVSTLELGDSALYLCASSMGQGESYEQYFGPGTRLTVT.

This sequence joins TRBV7-8 and TRBJ2-3; no clear D. CDR1 SGHVS and CDR2 FQNEAQ come from the germline V gene. Deletions cut 4 bases from V and 3 bases from J, with 2 bases between. The CDR3 totals 11 residues. The CDR3 DNA reads TGTGCCAGCAGCTCAACAGATACGCAGTATTTT. Its protein is CASSSTDTQYF. Complete variable domain (other parts from reference TRBV7-8 and TRBJ2-3): GAGVSQSPRYKVAKRGQDVALRCDPISGHVSLFWYQQALGQGPEFLTYFQNEAQLDKSGLPSDRFFAERPEGSVSTLKIQRTQQEDSAVYLCASSSTDTQYFGPGTRLTVL.

The CDR3 region has the DNA TGTGCCAGCAGCCCCCCCAGGGTAGGGGCGGTAACTAATGAAAAACTGTTTTTT. As protein: CASSPPRVGAVTNEKLFF. The V gene is TRBV7-9, the J gene TRBJ1-4, with D perhaps TRBD1 (5 bases). Germline loops: CDR1 SEHNR, CDR2 FQNEAQ (reference sequence). Trimming pared 5 bases from V and 1 base from J, leaving 20 bases between. The CDR3 spans 18 residues.

The chain combines TRBV18 with TRBJ2-3, with TRBD2 matching 16 bases. The germline V gene encodes CDR1 KGHSH and CDR2 LQKENI. The CDR3 covers 16 residues. V was clipped by 5 bases and J by 4 bases; unmatched bases: 3. CDR3 DNA: TGTGCCAGCTCAAAGGGACTAGCGGGGGGGCCAGATACGCAGTATTTT. Translating gives CASSKGLAGGPDTQYF. The full variable domain, rest sourced from reference TRBV18 and TRBJ2-3, is NAGVMQNPRHLVRRRGQEARLRCSPMKGHSHVYWYRQLPEEGLKFMVYLQKENIIDESGMPKERFSAEFPKEGPSILRIQQVVRGDSAAYFCASSKGLAGGPDTQYFGPGTRLTVL.

The chain uses TRBV7-8 and TRBJ1-2; the D gene is possibly TRBD1 (5 bases). CDR3 length: 15 residues. Trimming pared 5 bases from V and 2 bases from J, leaving 15 bases between. Germline values: CDR1 SGHVS, CDR2 FQNEAQ. CDR3: CASSPGRGLNYGYTF. CDR3 coding DNA: TGTGCCAGCAGCCCAGGGCGAGGCCTAAACTATGGCTACACCTTC.

The chain carries TRBV27 and TRBJ2-1, with TRBD1 matching 9 bases. Losses at the gene ends were 4 bases for V and 4 bases for J; bases not matched to a gene: 5. Germline V gives CDR1 MNHEY, CDR2 SMNVEV (reference sequence). The CDR3 runs 15 residues. CDR3 coding DNA: TGTGCCAGCAGTTCCTCGGGACAGGGTTACAATGAGCAGTTCTTC. Translation: CASSSSGQGYNEQFF.

This rearrangement joins TRBV7-8 to TRBJ2-5; tentative D call: TRBD2 (5 bases). CDR1 SGHVS and CDR2 FQNEAQ come from the germline V gene. Trimming cost V 5 bases and J 3 bases, with 16 bases left between them. This CDR3 contains 15 residues. CDR3 in amino acids: CASSPPTRREETQYF. The CDR3 DNA sequence: TGTGCCAGCAGCCCCCCTACAAGGCGGGAAGAGACCCAGTACTTC.

The chain combines TRBV6-2 or TRBV6-3 with TRBJ2-7; 7 bases match TRBD1. Germline V gene data show CDR1 as MNHEY and CDR2 as SVGEGT. The ends lost 6 bases at V and 3 bases at J; junction bases unmatched: 14. This CDR3 has 16 amino acids. The CDR3 nucleotides read TGTGCCAGCAGCACACTTTTGGACAGGTATAGCTACGAGCAGTACTTC. The encoded protein is CASSTLLDRYSYEQYF.

This chain uses TRBV6-1 with TRBJ1-2; maybe TRBD1 (5 bases). CDR3 length equals 15 residues. The V gene lost 2 bases and the J gene lost 2 bases, with 12 bases spanning the gap. Germline CDR1 MNHNS, CDR2 SASEGT. The CDR3 DNA follows: TGTGCCAGCAGTGAAAGGGGCCTTTTAAACTATGGCTACACCTTC. It translates to CASSERGLLNYGYTF.

The rearrangement uses TRBV6-5 and TRBJ1-4; D remains ambiguous. Trimming removed 11 bases at V and 0 bases at J, with 16 bases between. The CDR3 totals 15 residues. The germline V gene encodes CDR1 MNHEY and CDR2 SVGAGI. The CDR3 coding sequence is TGTGCCGTGCCGGAGGAGTCTGCAACTAATGAAAAACTGTTTTTT. This encodes CAVPEESATNEKLFF.

The V call is TRBV6-5, the J call TRBJ2-7; perhaps TRBD1 as D (5 bases). The germline CDR1 and CDR2 sequences are MNHEY and SVGAGI. Trimming left V 4 bases short and J 2 bases short, with 9 bases between. CDR3 length: 13 residues. This CDR3 reads CASSSDSPYEQYF. In DNA, the CDR3 is TGTGCCAGCAGTTCAGACAGCCCCTACGAGCAGTACTTC.

This chain uses TRBV2 with TRBJ1-1; D gene unclear. V lost 11 bases, J lost 3 bases, and 16 bases lay in between. Germline V lookup: CDR1 SNHLY, CDR2 FYNNEI. The CDR3 sequence is 13 residues long. The CDR3 sequence is CASQNSRDTEAFF. The CDR3 region has the DNA TGTGCCTCCCAGAACTCTCGGGACACTGAAGCTTTCTTT.

The V gene is TRBV19, the J gene TRBJ2-7; D ambiguous. The CDR3 has 15 amino acids. Trimming left V 1 base short and J 6 bases short, with 16 bases between. Germline CDR1 LNHDA, CDR2 SQIVND (reference sequence). The CDR3 spells CASSIGGGEASEQYF. The CDR3 region has the DNA TGTGCCAGTAGTATAGGTGGCGGCGAGGCGAGCGAGCAGTACTTC.